This T cell receptor (beta chain) was observed in a study of blood T cell repertoires in COVID-19. Per germline, CDR1 SGHRS and CDR2 YFSETQ. Losses at the gene ends were 4 bases for V and 5 bases for J; bases not matched to a gene: 11. The CDR3 is 16 residues long. Original data processing: Estimation of nucleated cell counts was performed using reference gene primer amplification. Method: immunoSEQ multiplex PCR; TCRdb's copy keeps in-frame clones and lacks some. V and J calls and clone size are those listed in that table; D and trimming were worked out from the DNA. The table has around 300,000 clones, about 88% seen once. The participants were between about 18 and 89 years old and came from some 23 US areas. Participants were placed into cohorts based on the clinical history they reported. Recovered status applied to Cohort 3 donors who had two consecutive negative PCRs. It also applied to those with clearance or with symptom resolution.

The receptor's source is a woman between 45 and 65 years old who had recovered from COVID-19. The chain combines TRBV5-1 with TRBJ2-1; TRBD2 agrees at 8 bases. Sequenced: PBMCs or T cells enriched from blood (not recorded which). CDR3 DNA: TGCGCCAGCAGCCACCGGGTTCGGGAGGGCAACAATGAGCAGTTCTTC. Translated, it gives CASSHRVREGNNEQFF.